This entry describes one T cell receptor (beta chain). This sample was taken from a study of cytomegalovirus exposure and HLA in healthy donors. PCR amplification relied on 60 Vbeta primers (plus 13 Jbeta primers). Assay: immunoSEQ multiplex PCR; the TCRdb copy retains only in-frame clones and omits some. The sample contains 75,000 to 90,000 clones, around 79% of which appear only once. The sample consisted of PBMCs. This receptor was taken from a human donor in good health.

The CDR3 region has the DNA TGTGCTAGTGCCACCCCGGGGGACAATGAGCAGTTCTTC. Translation gives CASATPGDNEQFF. The chain has TRBV12-5 and TRBJ2-1; possibly TRBD2 for D (6 bases). CDR3 length: 13 residues. V lost 7 bases, J lost 5 bases, and 12 bases lay in between. Germline CDR1 and CDR2: LGHNT and FRNRAP.